These T cell receptor beta chains were read from a single sample in a study of tumor-infiltrating lymphocytes in primary liver carcinoma. MiXCR, run by TCRdb on the multiplex PCR reads, gives a single entry per CDR3 protein. The data show around 330,000 distinct CDR3 sequences, approximately 54% seen once. The material sequenced was peripheral blood. These receptors all stem from a woman aged 30 to 39 with primary liver carcinoma and hepatitis B virus infection. The CDR3 runs from the conserved cysteine through the conserved F or W. The order of the fields is clone size, V gene, J gene, CDR3 protein. Some rows mark clone size as missing; the rest say once, few, many or name a class of expanded clone.

.	TRBV11-3	TRBJ1-1	CAIILRDRYFEAFF
.	TRBV11-2	TRBJ1-3	CVSSRDRGLRSTIYF
.	TRBV28	TRBJ1-3	CASSFLGGTGNTIYF
.	TRBV7-9	TRBJ1-2	CASGRGATNYDYTF
.	TRBV6-2/TRBV6-3	TRBJ2-5	CASCYSTGGETHYF
.	TRBV5-1	TRBJ1-1	CASSWGQNTEAFF
many	TRBV10-3	TRBJ2-1	CAISESISAGRNEQFF
few	TRBV6-1	TRBJ2-2	CASSDATSGVTGELFF
many	TRBV29-1	TRBJ2-5	CSVGGKGGGQETQYF
.	TRBV28	TRBJ2-1	CASSLVTGRFNEQFF
many	TRBV12-5	TRBJ2-3	CASGLSQGDTQYF
.	TRBV29-1	.	CSAGIDSNQRQYF
many	TRBV11-2	TRBJ1-6	CASSLDLTWASPLHF
.	TRBV6-2/TRBV6-3	TRBJ1-1	CASSRNRNVAFF
.	TRBV11-3	TRBJ2-7	CATSLEDLSGRTYDQYF
.	TRBV29-1	TRBJ2-5	CSVGGVETWYF
few	TRBV12-3/TRBV12-4	TRBJ1-5	CASSPSLGQPQHF
.	TRBV10-1	TRBJ2-7	CASSEVKGQGVYEQYF
.	TRBV28	TRBJ1-5	CASREQGSDQPQHF
.	TRBV28	TRBJ2-7	CASSSGLAEVSYEQYF
once	TRBV11-2	TRBJ2-3	CANSLVPKLAGHRSTDTQYF
.	TRBV11-2	TRBJ2-7	CASSLKTESGYEQYF
few	TRBV7-9	TRBJ1-4	CASSPDSFEKLFF
many	TRBV11-2	TRBJ1-2	CASSPLVRPLF
.	TRBV12-3/TRBV12-4	TRBJ2-2	CASHKASLAGGFTGGLFF
many	TRBV7-8	TRBJ2-1	CASGGLAGINEQFF
.	TRBV12-3/TRBV12-4	TRBJ2-7	CASSLGTSGISYEQYF
.	TRBV7-8	TRBJ2-5	CASSRRGLAGEETQYF
.	TRBV30	TRBJ1-5	CAWSVNTGRQPQHF
.	TRBV18	TRBJ2-2	CASSEAGVRFRELFF
once	TRBV6-5	TRBJ2-3	CASNYGSGSTDTQYF
.	TRBV12-3/TRBV12-4	TRBJ1-1	CACKTSGGVGIEAFF
.	TRBV11-2	TRBJ2-7	CTSSPRQGSIHEQYF
.	TRBV28	TRBJ1-2	CASRDVVDGYTF
.	TRBV10-2	TRBJ2-7	CDSRPGTGRSYEQCF
many	TRBV11-2	TRBJ2-2	CASSLGVTGELFF
.	TRBV29-1	TRBJ2-1	CSVEGPYNEQFF
once	TRBV5-4	TRBJ2-1	CASSLGLTGADEQFF
few	TRBV10-1	TRBJ1-2	CASRDREGYTF
few	TRBV7-8	TRBJ2-5	CASSLARAVGTQYF
few	TRBV5-8	TRBJ2-5	CASSPEGRDRGKTQYF
once	TRBV30	TRBJ2-7	CAWSGTRTSGGSYEQYF
.	TRBV4-3	TRBJ1-2	CASSAELGFYGYTF
few	TRBV12-3/TRBV12-4	TRBJ1-1	CASGSDWGRGARTEAFF
.	TRBV6-1	TRBJ2-6	CASDRTSGANVLTF
few	TRBV13	TRBJ1-1	CASSPGVGLPEAFF
.	TRBV4-3	TRBJ1-6	CASSHDITGASPLHF
many	TRBV11-3	TRBJ2-5	CASSSWGETQYF
.	TRBV11-2	TRBJ2-3	CASSLCGTSTDAQYF
few	TRBV6-6	TRBJ2-5	CASSKGTGGQETQYF